Following are 17 T cell receptor beta chains from one sample sequenced in a study of T cells after yellow fever vaccination. TCRdb used MiXCR to reprocess the 5' RACE reads, holding one entry per CDR3 protein. This sample has approximately 510,000 distinct CDR3 sequences, with 21% found just once. Sequencing used PBMCs, obtained less than 25 days after the first yellow fever vaccination. These receptors came from a man in his late teens or twenties who received the YFV17D yellow fever vaccine.

The V call is TRBV5-1, the J call TRBJ2-1; TRBD1 matches 8 bases. Per germline, CDR1 SGHRS and CDR2 YFSETQ. With V trimmed by 4 bases and J by 8 bases, 11 bases remained unmatched. The CDR3 consists of 15 residues. Here the CDR3 reads CASSQGQGPGDEQFF. In DNA, the CDR3 is TGCGCCAGCAGCCAAGGACAGGGCCCAGGGGATGAGCAGTTCTTC.

This chain links TRBV20-1 with TRBJ1-1; tentatively, D is TRBD1 (6 bases). Germline-derived CDR1 and CDR2 are DFQATT and SNEGSKA (reference sequence). This CDR3 has 12 residues. CDR3 bases: TGCAAGATGATACAGGGACCCATTGAAGCTTTCTTT. Amino acid sequence: CKMIQGPIEAFF.

J is TRBJ2-3 and V is TRBV18, with D tentatively TRBD2 (5 bases). The V and J ends lost 0 bases and 0 bases respectively, with 13 bases between them. The CDR3 covers 17 residues. Germline V CDR1 and CDR2: KGHSH, LQKENI. CDR3 in amino acids: CASSPPGPGVSTDTQYF. DNA of the CDR3: TGTGCCAGCTCACCACCTGGCCCCGGGGTTAGCACAGATACGCAGTATTTT.

In its sample, this clonotype was seen a few times. The CDR3: CASSYRDGLEAFF. Written as DNA, the CDR3 is TGTGCCAGCAGCTACCGGGACGGTCTAGAAGCTTTCTTT. V usage is TRBV7-2 and J usage is TRBJ1-1; tentative D call: TRBD1 (5 bases). Germline V gives CDR1 SGHTA, CDR2 FQGNSA. This CDR3 spans 13 amino acids. The germline V and J ends were trimmed by 4 bases and 8 bases, with 14 bases remaining between them.

This clonotype was found a few times. This sequence joins TRBV5-5 and TRBJ1-1; TRBD1 might be the D (5 bases). Trimming stripped 1 base from V and 0 bases from J, with 10 bases between. The CDR3 covers 15 residues. Germline V gene data show CDR1 as SGHKS and CDR2 as YYEKEE (reference sequence). The CDR3 DNA reads as TGTGCCAGCAGCTTGTCTGGGGGATTGAACACTGAAGCTTTCTTT. Its protein is CASSLSGGLNTEAFF.

This clonotype was observed a few times. V and J are TRBV29-1 and TRBJ2-7; 7 bases agree with TRBD1. This CDR3 is 13 amino acids long. Germline CDR1 and CDR2: SQVTM and ANQGSEA. The junction had 7 bases not matched to a gene; V was cut back by 5 bases and J by 3 bases. In nucleotides, the CDR3 is TGCAGCGTTTCAGGGGGAGCTGTCTACGAGCAGTACTTC. Protein product: CSVSGGAVYEQYF.

Details on this clonotype: The CDR3 ends on some other residue instead of the conserved phenylalanine or tryptophan, so this is likely a read error. Here the CDR3 reads CASSAIDTEAFV. DNA of the CDR3: TGCGCCAGCAGCGCGATTGACACTGAAGCTTTCGTT. The genes are TRBV5-1 and TRBJ1-1; D gene uncertain. Germline V gene data show CDR1 as SGHRS and CDR2 as YFSETQ. The CDR3 runs to 12 residues. Trimming shortened V by 4 bases and J by 3 bases, and 7 bases separated the two germline ends.

The rearrangement joins TRBV7-3 to TRBJ2-2; D is ambiguous. The V end lost 2 bases, the J end lost 0 bases, and 13 bases lay between the germline ends. The CDR3 loop spans 17 amino acids. From germline, CDR1 is SGHTA and CDR2 FQGTGA. In DNA form, the CDR3 reads TGTGCCAGCAGCTTATCTTTTAGGGCGTCGAACACCGGGGAGCTGTTTTTT. Its translation is CASSLSFRASNTGELFF. Based on the CDR3 plus reference TRBV7-3 and TRBJ2-2, the full variable domain is GAGVSQTPSNKVTEKGKYVELRCDPISGHTALYWYRQSLGQGPEFLIYFQGTGAADDSGLPNDRFFAVRPEGSVSTLKIQRTERGDSAVYLCASSLSFRASNTGELFFGEGSRLTVL.

The chain recombines TRBV6-1 with TRBJ2-2; weak D call: TRBD1 (6 bases). Trimming removed 6 bases at V and 1 base at J, with 18 bases between. The CDR3 is made up of 17 amino acids. The germline CDR1 and CDR2 sequences are MNHNS and SASEGT. The CDR3 DNA is TGTGCCAGCAGCCCCGCAGGGCAGGGGAAGAACACCGGGGAGCTGTTTTTT. This gives the protein CASSPAGQGKNTGELFF.

In its sample, this clonotype was seen a few times. The V gene is TRBV6-2 or TRBV6-3, the J gene TRBJ1-1, with D possibly being TRBD1 (6 bases). This CDR3 has 14 amino acids. V was trimmed by 6 bases and J by 1 base, leaving 12 bases between them. Germline V lookup: CDR1 MNHEY, CDR2 SVGEGT. CDR3 residues: CASSYTGRNTEAFF. CDR3 sequence (DNA): TGTGCCAGCAGCTATACAGGGAGGAACACTGAAGCTTTCTTT.

This clonotype was detected a few times. The genes are TRBV3-1 and TRBJ2-1; the match to TRBD2 covers 8 bases. The CDR3 runs to 15 residues. Unmatched junction bases numbered 3, after V lost 1 base and J lost 4 bases. CDR1 and CDR2 from the germline V gene are LGHDT and YNNKEL (reference sequence). The CDR3 sequence: CASSQGGGRYNEQFF. The CDR3 region has the DNA TGTGCCAGCAGCCAAGGCGGGGGGAGATACAATGAGCAGTTCTTC.

This clonotype showed up just a few times. V gene TRBV5-4 combines with J gene TRBJ1-1; the D gene is possibly TRBD1 (5 bases). Germline assignment: CDR1 SGHNT and CDR2 YYREEE (reference sequence). The CDR3 is made up of 12 amino acids. The V end was cut by 3 bases, the J end by 5 bases, with 8 bases between. The CDR3 nucleotides are TGTGCCAGCAGCTGGGACGGGACTGAAGCTTTCTTT. Translated, it gives CASSWDGTEAFF.

The rearrangement joins TRBV5-8 to TRBJ2-6; D could derive from TRBD1 or TRBD2 (6 bases each). CDR3 size: 17 residues. V gave up 1 base and J gave up 1 base, with 12 bases separating them. CDR1 is SGHTS, CDR2 YDEGEE, per germline. Here the CDR3 reads CASSLSGASSGANVLTF. Here the CDR3 DNA reads TGTGCCAGCAGCTTGTCGGGGGCTTCATCTGGGGCCAACGTCCTGACTTTC.

This clonotype was recorded a few times. The rearrangement joins TRBV6-2 or TRBV6-3 to TRBJ2-5; D ambiguous. V gave up 1 base and J gave up 2 bases, with 8 bases separating them. Per germline, CDR1 MNHEY and CDR2 SVGEGT. This CDR3 comprises 14 residues. The CDR3 sequence is CASSYWTEQETQYF. The DNA for the CDR3 is TGTGCCAGCAGTTACTGGACCGAGCAAGAGACCCAGTACTTC.

This clonotype was seen a few times. The V call is TRBV6-6, the J call TRBJ2-7; TRBD1 might be the D (5 bases). V was pared by 5 bases and J by 5 bases, with 10 bases between. Germline V gene lookup returns CDR1 MNHNY and CDR2 SVGAGI (reference sequence). The CDR3 loop spans 12 amino acids. The CDR3 protein is CASSIQADEQYF. DNA of the CDR3: TGTGCCAGCAGTATACAGGCAGACGAGCAGTACTTC.

The sample holds many counts of this clonotype. The chain couples TRBV16 to TRBJ2-7, with a tentative D call TRBD1 (5 bases). The CDR3 runs to 14 residues. Germline V gene data show CDR1 as KGHSY and CDR2 as FQNENV. V lost 5 bases, J lost 0 bases, and 11 bases lay in between. CDR3 amino acids: CASSSSQGSYEQYF. CDR3 bases: TGTGCCAGCAGCAGCTCTCAGGGCTCCTACGAGCAGTACTTC.

This clonotype was found a few times. The rearrangement uses TRBV28 and TRBJ1-2; no definite D call. CDR1 is MDHEN and CDR2 is SYDVKM in the germline V gene. This CDR3 has 15 residues. The ends were cut back, 3 bases at V and 1 base at J, with 12 bases in the middle. For the CDR3, the DNA is TGTGCCAGCAGTTTTGGTTCCGTGCTTAACTATGGCTACACCTTC. Translated: CASSFGSVLNYGYTF.